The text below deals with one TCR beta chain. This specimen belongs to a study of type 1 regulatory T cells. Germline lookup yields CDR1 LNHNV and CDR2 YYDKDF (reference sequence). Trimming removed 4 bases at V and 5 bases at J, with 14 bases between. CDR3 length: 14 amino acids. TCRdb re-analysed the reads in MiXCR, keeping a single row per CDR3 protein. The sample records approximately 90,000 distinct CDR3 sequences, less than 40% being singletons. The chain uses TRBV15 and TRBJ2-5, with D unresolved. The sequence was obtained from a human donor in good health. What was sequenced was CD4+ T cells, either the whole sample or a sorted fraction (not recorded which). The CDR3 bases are TGTGCCACCAGCACGAGGCAAGGGCACGAGACCCAGTACTTC. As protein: CATSTRQGHETQYF. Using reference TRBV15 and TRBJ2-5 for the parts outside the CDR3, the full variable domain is DAMVIQNPRYQVTQFGKPVTLSCSQTLNHNVMYWYQQKSSQAPKLLFHYYDKDFNNEADTPDNFQSRRPNTSFCFLDIRSPGLGDTAMYLCATSTRQGHETQYFGPGTRLLVL.